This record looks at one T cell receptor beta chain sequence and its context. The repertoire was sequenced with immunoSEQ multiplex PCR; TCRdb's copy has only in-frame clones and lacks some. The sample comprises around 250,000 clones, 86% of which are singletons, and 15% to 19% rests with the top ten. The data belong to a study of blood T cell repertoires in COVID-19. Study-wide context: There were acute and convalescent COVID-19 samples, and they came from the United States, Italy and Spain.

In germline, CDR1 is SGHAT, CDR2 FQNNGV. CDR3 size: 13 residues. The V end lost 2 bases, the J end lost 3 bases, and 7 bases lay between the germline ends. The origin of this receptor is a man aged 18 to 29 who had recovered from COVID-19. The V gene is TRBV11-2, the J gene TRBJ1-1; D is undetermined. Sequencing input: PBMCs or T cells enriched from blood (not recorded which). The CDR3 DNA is TGTGCCAGCAGCTTACGGGTCGACACTGAAGCTTTCTTT. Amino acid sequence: CASSLRVDTEAFF.